This passage covers 26 T cell receptor beta chains from one sample sequenced in a study of human T cells and chemical hapten exposure. Time point indicated: pre-sensitization, week 0. Regarding treatment: therapeutic diphenylcyclopropenone sensitization with weekly scalp DPC. One entry per CDR3 protein, called by TCRdb with MiXCR from the RACE reads. The table includes roughly 40,000 distinct CDR3 sequences, under 15% detected once. The specimen was whole blood, collected in connection with sensitization to the hapten diphenylcyclopropenone (DPC). All receptors come from a woman aged 30 to 39 with alopecia areata. Some clones in this sample may be carry-over from other donors' samples.

This chain joins TRBV18 and TRBJ1-5; D remains ambiguous. CDR1 KGHSH and CDR2 LQKENI come from the germline V gene. V lost 6 bases and J lost 9, with 15 bases in between. The CDR3 has 13 amino acids. The CDR3 spells CASSPDGERPQHF. The DNA for the CDR3 is TGTGCCAGCTCCCCGGACGGTGAGAGGCCCCAGCATTTT.

This clonotype was recorded at least ten times. The chain has TRBV10-3 and TRBJ2-7; 8 bases are a match to TRBD1. CDR3 length equals 14 residues. V shed 10 bases, J shed 4 bases, and the junction held 12 bases outside the gene matches. Germline CDR1 ENHRY, CDR2 SYGVKD. CDR3 in amino acids: CATAAGTGDYEQYF. DNA of the CDR3: TGTGCCACCGCGGCCGGGACAGGTGATTACGAGCAGTACTTC.

This clonotype was picked up many times. V is TRBV4-3 and J is TRBJ1-3; 8 positions agree with TRBD1. Germline assignment: CDR1 LGHNA and CDR2 YSLEER. V dropped 5 bases and J dropped 0; count of bases not matched to a gene: 6. The CDR3 runs 16 residues. CDR3 protein: CASSYGTGPSGNTIYF. CDR3 sequence (DNA): TGCGCCAGCAGCTATGGGACAGGACCCTCTGGAAACACCATATATTTT.

The chain uses TRBV12-3 or TRBV12-4 and TRBJ1-6; D might be TRBD1 (5 bases). Trimming stripped 7 bases from V and 5 bases from J, with 12 bases between. The CDR3 loop spans 14 amino acids. CDR3 DNA: TGTGCCAGCAACCGGGACGGTGATAATTCACCCCTCCACTTT. Translated: CASNRDGDNSPLHF.

The CDR3 loop reads CASSFGDRPNIQYF. The CDR3 DNA is TGTGCCAGCAGTTTCGGGGACAGGCCAAACATTCAGTACTTC. The chain couples TRBV28 to TRBJ2-4, with TRBD1 identical over 8 bases. Trimming took 3 bases from V and 6 from J; bases not matched to a gene: 4. Germline V gene sequence: CDR1 MDHEN, CDR2 SYDVKM. The CDR3 has 14 residues.

This clonotype was picked up a small number of times. This chain connects TRBV9 to TRBJ2-1; D is tentatively TRBD1 or TRBD2 (5 bases each). CDR3 length: 14 residues. The ends were cut back, 5 bases at V and 2 bases at J, with 11 bases in the middle. Germline V CDR1 and CDR2: SGDLS, YYNGEE. CDR3 protein: CASSWDHTYNEQFF. The CDR3 nucleotides read TGTGCCAGCAGTTGGGACCACACCTACAATGAGCAGTTCTTC.

This chain links TRBV7-3 with TRBJ2-1; D uncertain. V was cut by 1 base and J by 0 bases, with 10 bases left in between. CDR1 is SGHTA and CDR2 is FQGTGA in the germline V gene. The CDR3 sequence is 16 residues long. CDR3: CASSLSPWSSYNEQFF. The CDR3 nucleotides read TGTGCCAGCAGCTTAAGCCCGTGGAGCTCCTACAATGAGCAGTTCTTC.

J is TRBJ2-3 and V is TRBV20-1, with D unclear. Trimming removed 3 bases at V and 5 bases at J, with 18 bases between. Per germline, CDR1 DFQATT and CDR2 SNEGSKA (reference sequence). The CDR3 loop spans 15 amino acids. The CDR3, as DNA: TGCAGTGCTAGTCGACGCGATAGAGTGGGAGATACGCAGTATTTT. It yields the protein CSASRRDRVGDTQYF.

The chain combines TRBV20-1 with TRBJ2-3; 14 nucleotides agree with TRBD2. Germline trimming cut 3 bases from V and 5 bases from J; bases unmatched to any gene: 7. The CDR3 runs 16 residues. Germline CDR1 and CDR2: DFQATT and SNEGSKA (reference sequence). The CDR3 protein is CSASPLTSGRGDTQYF. The CDR3 nucleotides are TGCAGTGCTAGTCCCCTGACTAGCGGGAGGGGAGATACGCAGTATTTT.

This sequence joins TRBV7-2 and TRBJ2-1, with TRBD2 matching 10 bases. The CDR3 is 15 amino acids. After removal of 1 base from V and 7 bases from J, the junction contained 4 bases not matched to a gene. Germline CDR1 is SGHTA and CDR2 is FQGNSA. The CDR3 nucleotides are TGTGCCAGCAGCTTAGACCCGACTAGCGGGAATGAGCAGTTCTTC. Translated, it gives CASSLDPTSGNEQFF. Full variable domain (remainder filled in from reference TRBV7-2 and TRBJ2-1): GAGVSQSPSNKVTEKGKDVELRCDPISGHTALYWYRQSLGQGLEFLIYFQGNSAPDKSGLPSDRFSAERTGGSVSTLTIQRTQQEDSAVYLCASSLDPTSGNEQFFGPGTRLTVL.

Notes on this clonotype: A much larger clonotype is one base distant, so this may be a read error. This chain links TRBV5-1 with TRBJ2-5; 7 bases align to TRBD1. The V gene's germline CDR1 is SGHRS and CDR2 YFSETQ. The CDR3 is 14 residues long. CDR3 region: CAGSRRQGDETQYF. The CDR3 DNA reads TGCGCCGGCAGCCGCCGACAGGGCGACGAGACCCAGTACTTC.

This clonotype was observed many times. This chain joins TRBV7-2 and TRBJ2-4; the D gene is possibly TRBD1 (6 bases). The CDR3 length is 14 residues. Between the trimmed V and J ends, which lost 3 bases and 8 bases, there was a span of 14 bases. Germline V gene lookup returns CDR1 SGHTA and CDR2 FQGNSA. The CDR3 sequence is CASSFPGRGHIQYF. In nucleotides, the CDR3 is TGTGCCAGCAGCTTCCCTGGCAGGGGCCACATTCAGTACTTC. The whole variable domain, filled in from reference TRBV7-2 and TRBJ2-4, reads GAGVSQSPSNKVTEKGKDVELRCDPISGHTALYWYRQSLGQGLEFLIYFQGNSAPDKSGLPSDRFSAERTGGSVSTLTIQRTQQEDSAVYLCASSFPGRGHIQYFGAGTRLSVL.

In this sample, this clonotype turned up a few times. This sequence joins TRBV20-1 and TRBJ2-7, with TRBD2 matching 7 bases. Germline V gene data show CDR1 as DFQATT and CDR2 as SNEGSKA (reference sequence). The V and J ends lost 3 bases and 2 bases, in that order; junction bases with no gene match: 7. This CDR3 is built from 14 residues. CDR3 sequence: CSARGSGIPYEQYF. CDR3 DNA: TGCAGTGCTAGGGGGAGCGGGATCCCCTACGAGCAGTACTTC.

The chain combines TRBV28 with TRBJ2-5, with D possibly matching TRBD2 (5 bases). CDR1 is MDHEN, CDR2 SYDVKM, per germline. The ends were cut back, 1 base at V and 3 bases at J, with 9 bases in the middle. The CDR3 consists of 14 residues. CDR3 protein: CASSLSSGKETQYF. CDR3 in DNA: TGTGCCAGCAGTTTATCAAGCGGTAAAGAGACCCAGTACTTC.

Only a few counts were recorded for this clonotype. The chain has TRBV7-9 and TRBJ1-3; D gene uncertain. The V end was cut by 4 bases, the J end by 0 bases, with 7 bases between. CDR3 length equals 14 residues. Germline lookup yields CDR1 SEHNR and CDR2 FQNEAQ (reference sequence). The CDR3 bases are TGTGCCAGCAGCTCAGACAACTCTGGAAACACCATATATTTT. It translates to CASSSDNSGNTIYF.

This chain connects TRBV11-1 to TRBJ1-2, with D possibly TRBD1 on 6 matching bases. Trimming pared 5 bases from V and 8 bases from J, leaving 15 bases between. CDR1 SGHAT and CDR2 FQDESV come from the germline V gene (reference sequence). The CDR3 has 13 residues. The CDR3 DNA is TGTGCCAGCAGCCTTCTAGGGACACGAGGCTACACCTTC. The encoded protein is CASSLLGTRGYTF.

This clonotype has more than one count but fewer than ten. This rearrangement joins TRBV2 to TRBJ2-5, with D unresolved. Germline lookup yields CDR1 SNHLY and CDR2 FYNNEI. This CDR3 is built from 13 residues. Trimming left V 3 bases short and J 2 bases short, with 7 bases between. For the CDR3, the DNA is TGTGCCAGCAGTGAGTCTAGACAAGAGACCCAGTACTTC. It specifies CASSESRQETQYF.

This clonotype was recorded at least ten times. The gene calls are TRBV7-2 and TRBJ2-1; TRBD2 agrees at 9 bases. The junction had 7 bases not matched to a gene; V was cut back by 3 bases and J by 4 bases. Germline CDR1 is SGHTA and CDR2 is FQGNSA. The CDR3 runs 16 residues. The CDR3 nucleotides read TGTGCCAGCAGCTTCTCCGGGACTAGCCCTTACAATGAGCAGTTCTTC. This translates into CASSFSGTSPYNEQFF. The full variable domain, with the rest looked up from reference TRBV7-2 and TRBJ2-1, is GAGVSQSPSNKVTEKGKDVELRCDPISGHTALYWYRQSLGQGLEFLIYFQGNSAPDKSGLPSDRFSAERTGGSVSTLTIQRTQQEDSAVYLCASSFSGTSPYNEQFFGPGTRLTVL.

V usage is TRBV20-1 and J usage is TRBJ1-1, with a possible D match to TRBD1 (5 bases). CDR1 and CDR2 from the germline V gene are DFQATT and SNEGSKA (reference sequence). This CDR3 has 12 amino acids. V gave up 6 bases and J gave up 7 bases, with 15 bases separating them. The CDR3 reads CSAPGRGIEAFF. The CDR3 nucleotides are TGCAGTGCCCCGGGGAGGGGAATTGAAGCTTTCTTT.

This clonotype was seen ten or more times. This chain joins TRBV12-3 or TRBV12-4 and TRBJ2-1, with 7 nucleotides matching TRBD2. CDR3 length: 14 amino acids. Trimming cost V 3 bases and J 6 bases; bases outside gene matches: 5. CDR3 sequence: CASSLTSPLNEQFF. The CDR3 region has the DNA TGTGCCAGCAGTTTGACTAGCCCCCTCAATGAGCAGTTCTTC.

At least ten counts were recorded for this clonotype. V usage is TRBV29-1 and J usage is TRBJ2-1; no clear D. This CDR3 has 12 amino acids. V lost 6 bases to trimming and J lost 2 bases, with 8 bases between them. Germline assignment: CDR1 SQVTM and CDR2 ANQGSEA. CDR3 DNA: TGCAGCGTCCTCTTCACCTACAATGAGCAGTTCTTC. This translates into CSVLFTYNEQFF.

Many counts were recorded for this clonotype. This chain uses TRBV29-1 with TRBJ2-4; D tentatively reads TRBD1 or TRBD2 (5 bases each). The V gene lost 1 base and the J gene lost 0 bases, with 10 bases spanning the gap. Germline-derived CDR1 and CDR2 are SQVTM and ANQGSEA. This CDR3 contains 15 residues. The CDR3 region is CSVEGPGRAKNIQYF. DNA for the CDR3: TGCAGCGTTGAAGGGCCAGGGAGAGCCAAAAACATTCAGTACTTC.

The chain uses TRBV28 and TRBJ1-1; D is perhaps TRBD1 (5 bases). V gave up 6 bases and J gave up 5 bases, with 16 bases separating them. This CDR3 has 14 residues. Germline CDR1 MDHEN, CDR2 SYDVKM. The CDR3 is CASSSGAGVTEAFF. The CDR3 DNA follows: TGTGCCAGCAGCTCCGGGGCCGGAGTAACTGAAGCTTTCTTT. The variable domain in full, with the rest retrieved from reference TRBV28 and TRBJ1-1, is DVKVTQSSRYLVKRTGEKVFLECVQDMDHENMFWYRQDPGLGLRLIYFSYDVKMKEKGDIPEGYSVSREKKERFSLILESASTNQTSMYLCASSSGAGVTEAFFGQGTRLTVV.

This clonotype was recorded at least ten times. This chain joins TRBV20-1 and TRBJ2-7, with D hard to call. The CDR3 length is 14 residues. Germline CDR1 and CDR2: DFQATT and SNEGSKA (reference sequence). V was trimmed by 4 bases and J by 0 bases, leaving 13 bases between them. CDR3 in DNA: TGCAGTGCTATTGGACCCAACTTCTCCTACGAGCAGTACTTC. Protein product: CSAIGPNFSYEQYF.

This clonotype was recorded only once. This chain links TRBV20-1 with TRBJ1-1; 7 bases are a match to TRBD1. Losses at the gene ends were 6 bases for V and 5 bases for J; bases not matched to a gene: 9. Germline CDR1 reads DFQATT; CDR2 reads SNEGSKA (reference sequence). CDR3 length: 13 residues. CDR3 nucleotides: TGCAGTGCCGTACCGGGACAGCCAACTGAAGCTTTCTTT. Amino acids: CSAVPGQPTEAFF.

There are a few counts of this clonotype. The rearrangement links TRBV5-1 to TRBJ1-2; the D is unclear. With 0 bases removed from V and 6 bases from J, the gap between germline ends came to 15 bases. The CDR3 is made up of 15 amino acids. CDR1 is SGHRS, CDR2 YFSETQ, per germline. The CDR3 spells CASSLGGPSRDGYTF. Here the CDR3 DNA reads TGCGCCAGCAGCTTGGGAGGGCCGTCTAGGGATGGCTACACCTTC.